Shown below are 20 T cell receptor beta chains from a single sample sequenced in a study of blood T cell repertoires in COVID-19. Some clones are missing from TCRdb's copy, which holds only in-frame ones; the method was immunoSEQ multiplex PCR. The sample comprises approximately 440,000 clones, about 90% of which are singletons, and under 0.7% rests with the top ten. Sample: PBMCs or T cells enriched from blood (not recorded which). The source is a man in his late teens or twenties who had recovered from COVID-19.

V is TRBV28 and J is TRBJ2-7, with D perhaps matching TRBD1 (6 bases). Looked up from germline, CDR1 is MDHEN and CDR2 is SYDVKM. V was trimmed by 5 bases and J by 3 bases, leaving 17 bases between them. CDR3 length equals 15 residues. The CDR3 DNA reads TGTGCCAGCAGTAGCAACAGGGATCCAATCTACGAGCAGTACTTC. Its protein is CASSSNRDPIYEQYF.

The genes are TRBV25-1 and TRBJ1-5; weak D call: TRBD1 (5 bases). Germline V CDR1 and CDR2: MGHDK, SYGVNS. The CDR3 contains 14 residues. The V end lost 5 bases, the J end lost 4 bases, and 12 bases lay between the germline ends. CDR3 sequence reads: CASSLGGTNQPQHF. CDR3 bases: TGTGCCAGCAGTTTGGGGGGAACAAATCAGCCCCAGCATTTT.

This clone was seen only once. The gene calls are TRBV27 and TRBJ1-1, with 9 bases matching TRBD1. Trimming at V came to 7 bases and at J to 6 bases, leaving 6 bases not matched to a gene. CDR3 length: 13 amino acids. From germline, CDR1 is MNHEY and CDR2 SMNVEV (reference sequence). The CDR3 coding sequence is TGTGCCAGCAACCGACAGGGGGGCTCTGAAGCTTTCTTT. The encoded protein is CASNRQGGSEAFF.

The V gene is TRBV18, the J gene TRBJ2-3; no definite D call. The CDR3 sequence is 14 residues long. Germline CDR1 KGHSH, CDR2 LQKENI. V dropped 3 bases and J dropped 2 bases, with 9 bases sitting between them. CDR3 nucleotide sequence: TGTGCCAGCTCACCCAATGGGCCCACAGATACGCAGTATTTT. Protein product: CASSPNGPTDTQYF.

The rearrangement links TRBV9 to TRBJ2-5; TRBD2 agrees at 11 bases. This CDR3 contains 16 residues. The germline V gene has CDR1 SGDLS and CDR2 YYNGEE. The ends lost 2 bases at V and 1 base at J; junction bases unmatched: 4. CDR3 in amino acids: CASSVTGLAGQETQYF. In DNA, the CDR3 is TGTGCCAGCAGCGTGACAGGACTAGCGGGCCAAGAGACCCAGTACTTC.

This chain uses TRBV5-4 with TRBJ1-2; tentatively, D is TRBD1 (6 bases). Looked up from germline, CDR1 is SGHNT and CDR2 is YYREEE (reference sequence). The V end was cut by 4 bases, the J end by 5 bases, with 18 bases between. The CDR3 is made up of 15 amino acids. In nucleotides, the CDR3 is TGTGCCAGCAGCCATGACAGGAGCGCGGATTATGGCTACACCTTC. The encoded protein is CASSHDRSADYGYTF. The full variable domain, rest sourced from reference TRBV5-4 and TRBJ1-2, is ETGVTQSPTHLIKTRGQQVTLRCSSQSGHNTVSWYQQALGQGPQFIFQYYREEENGRGNFPPRFSGLQFPNYSSELNVNALELDDSALYLCASSHDRSADYGYTFGSGTRLTVV.

This chain links TRBV5-4 with TRBJ2-6; possible D gene TRBD2, 7 bases. Germline CDR1 and CDR2: SGHNT and YYREEE (reference sequence). Between the trimmed V and J ends, which lost 3 bases and 0 bases, there was a span of 19 bases. The CDR3 runs 19 residues. CDR3 in amino acids: CASSSNSGGHSSGANVLTF. The CDR3 nucleotides are TGTGCCAGCAGCTCAAACTCGGGGGGACACAGCTCTGGGGCCAACGTCCTGACTTTC.

Only one count was recorded for this clone. DNA for the CDR3: TGCAGTGCTAGAGTTTCTCACGAGCAGTACTTC. Its translation: CSARVSHEQYF. J is TRBJ2-7 and V is TRBV20-1; D gene uncertain. V was shortened by 1 base and J by 5 bases, with 6 bases between the two germline ends. Germline-derived CDR1 and CDR2 are DFQATT and SNEGSKA (reference sequence). This CDR3 has 11 amino acids.

The chain is built from TRBV6-5 and TRBJ1-1; tentative D call: TRBD1 (5 bases). Trimming cost V 6 bases and J 1 base, with 9 bases left between them. The germline gives CDR1 MNHEY, CDR2 SVGAGI. The CDR3 extends over 13 amino acids. The CDR3 sequence: CASSLTENTEAFF. DNA for the CDR3: TGTGCCAGCAGCCTGACAGAGAACACTGAAGCTTTCTTT.

This clone came up a few times. V gene TRBV7-2 combines with J gene TRBJ1-1; tentative D call: TRBD1 (5 bases). Germline CDR1 and CDR2: SGHTA and FQGNSA. Trimming left V 8 bases short and J 5 bases short, with 18 bases between. This CDR3 is built from 14 residues. DNA for the CDR3: TGTGCCAGCCGGGGGTACCAGGGTTGGACTGAAGCTTTCTTT. Residues: CASRGYQGWTEAFF. The full variable domain, with the rest looked up from reference TRBV7-2 and TRBJ1-1, is GAGVSQSPSNKVTEKGKDVELRCDPISGHTALYWYRQSLGQGLEFLIYFQGNSAPDKSGLPSDRFSAERTGGSVSTLTIQRTQQEDSAVYLCASRGYQGWTEAFFGQGTRLTVV.

The chain links TRBV7-2 to TRBJ2-7, with 8 bases that match TRBD2. The trim removed 1 base at V and 3 bases at J, leaving 5 bases unmatched. The CDR3 is 15 residues long. Germline V lookup: CDR1 SGHTA, CDR2 FQGNSA. The CDR3 region is CASSLVAGTSYEQYF. CDR3 coding DNA: TGTGCCAGCAGCTTAGTAGCGGGAACAAGCTACGAGCAGTACTTC.

This chain links TRBV24-1 with TRBJ2-7; tentative D call: TRBD2 (5 bases). The CDR3 length is 15 residues. With 5 bases removed from V and 2 bases from J, the gap between germline ends came to 15 bases. Germline loops: CDR1 KGHDR, CDR2 SFDVKD. The CDR3 here is CATSVLRHGTYEQYF. CDR3 DNA sequence: TGTGCCACCAGTGTCCTTCGTCACGGGACCTACGAGCAGTACTTC.

The chain employs TRBV9 and TRBJ1-3, with 9 bases that match TRBD1. CDR1 and CDR2 (germline): SGDLS, YYNGEE. V was pared by 3 bases and J by 8 bases, with 15 bases of the junction left unmatched. There are 17 residues in the CDR3. The CDR3 bases are TGTGCCAGCAGCGATACAGAAGACAGACAGGGGGAAGACACCATATATTTT. Protein product: CASSDTEDRQGEDTIYF.

The chain joins TRBV7-9 to TRBJ2-2; 13 positions agree with TRBD2. This CDR3 spans 18 amino acids. The germline V gene has CDR1 SEHNR and CDR2 FQNEAQ (reference sequence). V shed 5 bases and J 5 bases; nucleotides not matched to a gene: 11. The CDR3 DNA is TGTGCCAGCAGCCCGCGACTAGCGGGAGGCCCGGGGACCGGGGAGCTGTTTTTT. This sequence encodes CASSPRLAGGPGTGELFF.

CDR3 loop: CASSPLGHADKNIQYF. In DNA, the CDR3 is TGTGCCAGCTCACCACTCGGTCACGCTGACAAAAACATTCAGTACTTC. V gene TRBV18 combines with J gene TRBJ2-4; unclear D gene. This CDR3 contains 16 residues. Trimming left V 1 base short and J 3 bases short, with 13 bases between. Germline V gene sequence: CDR1 KGHSH, CDR2 LQKENI.

This clone was observed a few times. The chain carries TRBV11-2 and TRBJ2-1; 8 bases line up with TRBD1. The CDR3 length is 13 residues. Per the germline V gene, CDR1 is SGHAT and CDR2 is FQNNGV. V shed 5 bases, J shed 10 bases, and the junction held 7 bases outside the gene matches. For the CDR3, the DNA is TGTGCCAGCAGCCTGGACAGGGACAGCGAGCAGTTCTTC. Protein sequence: CASSLDRDSEQFF.

This sequence joins TRBV19 and TRBJ1-5, with D unresolved. The CDR3 length is 14 residues. Trimming took 6 bases from V and 4 from J, leaving 13 bases between them. In germline, CDR1 is LNHDA, CDR2 SQIVND (reference sequence). CDR3 sequence reads: CASREEVGNQPQHF. The CDR3, as DNA: TGTGCCAGTAGGGAGGAGGTGGGGAATCAGCCCCAGCATTTT.

This clone appeared a single time. The CDR3 DNA reads as TGTGCCAGCAGCCCGCGGGGGCGGGTCCAGGAAAAACTGTTTTTT. Its protein is CASSPRGRVQEKLFF. The rearrangement links TRBV3-1 (or the pseudogene TRBV3-2) to TRBJ1-4; D may be TRBD1 (6 bases). The CDR3 has 15 amino acids. Germline V lookup: CDR1 LGHDT, CDR2 YNNKEL (reference sequence). Trimming pared 4 bases from V and 8 bases from J, leaving 17 bases between.

This chain links TRBV5-4 with TRBJ2-1; the match to TRBD1 covers 7 bases. V trimming: 4 bases; J trimming: 4 bases; junction bases outside the gene matches: 11. CDR3 length equals 16 residues. Germline V gene sequence: CDR1 SGHNT, CDR2 YYREEE (reference sequence). Here the CDR3 DNA reads TGTGCCAGCAGCGGCCGGGACAGTTCAGTGTACAATGAGCAGTTCTTC. Its protein is CASSGRDSSVYNEQFF.

This sequence joins TRBV2 and TRBJ1-1; TRBD1 matches 7 bases. Germline V gene sequence: CDR1 SNHLY, CDR2 FYNNEI. The V segment lost 10 bases and the J segment 1 base; nucleotides outside the gene matches: 12. The CDR3 loop spans 15 amino acids. The CDR3 protein is CATTSRAGGNTEAFF. The CDR3 DNA reads TGTGCCACCACCTCGAGGGCAGGGGGGAACACTGAAGCTTTCTTT.